This paragraph reports one TCR beta chain. Antigen specificity is unknown. This sample is part of a study of T cells in Graves' hyperthyroidism and ophthalmopathy. Trimming removed 4 bases at V and 5 bases at J, with 16 bases between. The CDR3 length is 15 residues. CDR1 is SGHRS and CDR2 is YFSETQ in the germline V gene. Amplified TCR beta CDR3 regions derived from RNA transcripts. Researchers ran a first-round RT-PCR on the TCR CDR3 using the HTBI primer set. TCRdb reprocessed the multiplex PCR reads with MiXCR, giving one entry per CDR3 protein. In the table there are 380,000 or so distinct CDR3 sequences, 11% to 15% of which are singletons. Diagnoses used clinical symptoms, serum thyroxine and TRAb, thyroid ultrasound and orbital computed tomography. More than 8.5 ml of fresh peripheral blood supplied the PBMCs. Study-wide points: Ophthalmopathy prediction by the model preceded onset by a median approximately six months.

The chain couples TRBV5-1 to TRBJ1-5; D gene ambiguous. This TCR was sampled from a woman between 25 and 40 years old with Graves' hyperthyroidism. Sequencing used blood. CDR3 nucleotides: TGCGCCAGCAGCACTGATGGGAGGTGGGATCAGCCCCAGCATTTT. It yields the protein CASSTDGRWDQPQHF. Combining the CDR3 with reference TRBV5-1 and TRBJ1-5 gives the whole variable domain KAGVTQTPRYLIKTRGQQVTLSCSPISGHRSVSWYQQTPGQGLQFLFEYFSETQRNKGNFPGRFSGRQFSNSRSEMNVSTLELGDSALYLCASSTDGRWDQPQHFGDGTRLSIL.